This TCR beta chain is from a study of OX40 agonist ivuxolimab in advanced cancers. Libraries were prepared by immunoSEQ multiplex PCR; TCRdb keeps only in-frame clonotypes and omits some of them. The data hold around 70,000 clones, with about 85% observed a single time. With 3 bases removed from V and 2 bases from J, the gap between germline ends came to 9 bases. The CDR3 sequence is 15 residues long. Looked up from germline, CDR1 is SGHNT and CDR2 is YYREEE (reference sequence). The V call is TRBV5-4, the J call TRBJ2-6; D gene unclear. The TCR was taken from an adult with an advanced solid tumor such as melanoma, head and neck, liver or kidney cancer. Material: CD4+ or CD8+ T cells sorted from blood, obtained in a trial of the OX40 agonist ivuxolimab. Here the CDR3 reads CASSYNLPGANVLTF. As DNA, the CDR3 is TGTGCCAGCAGCTATAACCTCCCTGGGGCCAACGTCCTGACTTTC.